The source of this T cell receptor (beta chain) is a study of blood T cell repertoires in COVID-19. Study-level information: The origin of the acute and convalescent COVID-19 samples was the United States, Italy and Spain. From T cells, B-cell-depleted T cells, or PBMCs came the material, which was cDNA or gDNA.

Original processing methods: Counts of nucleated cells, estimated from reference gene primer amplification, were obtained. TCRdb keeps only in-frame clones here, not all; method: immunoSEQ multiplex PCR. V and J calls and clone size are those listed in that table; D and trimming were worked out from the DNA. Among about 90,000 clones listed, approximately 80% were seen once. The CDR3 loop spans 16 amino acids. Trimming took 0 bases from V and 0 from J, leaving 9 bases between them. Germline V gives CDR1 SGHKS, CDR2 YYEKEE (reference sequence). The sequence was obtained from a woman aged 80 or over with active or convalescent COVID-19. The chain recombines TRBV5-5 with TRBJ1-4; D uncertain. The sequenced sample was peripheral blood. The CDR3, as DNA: TGTGCCAGCAGCTTGGTTCCCGGGGCAACTAATGAAAAACTGTTTTTT. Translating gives CASSLVPGATNEKLFF.